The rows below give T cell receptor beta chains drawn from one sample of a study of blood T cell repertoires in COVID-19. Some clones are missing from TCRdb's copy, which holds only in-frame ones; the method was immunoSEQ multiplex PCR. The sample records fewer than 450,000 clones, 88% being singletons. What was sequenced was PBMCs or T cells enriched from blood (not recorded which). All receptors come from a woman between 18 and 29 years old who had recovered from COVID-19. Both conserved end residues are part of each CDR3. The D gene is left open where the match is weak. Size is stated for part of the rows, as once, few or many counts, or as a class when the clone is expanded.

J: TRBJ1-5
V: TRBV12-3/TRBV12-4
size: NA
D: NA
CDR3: CASSLLDQPQHF
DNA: TGTGCCAGCAGTTTACTCGATCAGCCCCAGCATTTT

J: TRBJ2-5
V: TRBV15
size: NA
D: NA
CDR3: CATSRRGPETQYF
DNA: TGTGCCACCAGCAGGCGGGGGCCAGAGACCCAGTACTTC

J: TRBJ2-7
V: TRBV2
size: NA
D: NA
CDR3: CASRQSTRNSYEQYF
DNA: TGTGCCAGCAGACAATCCACAAGAAACTCCTACGAGCAGTACTTC

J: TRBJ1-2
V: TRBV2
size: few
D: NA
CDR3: CASRSGVLSYGYTF
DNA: TGTGCCAGCAGATCAGGCGTTCTTTCCTATGGCTACACCTTC

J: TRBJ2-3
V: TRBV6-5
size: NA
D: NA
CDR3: CASRDSDATQYF
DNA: TGTGCCAGCAGAGACAGTGACGCTACGCAGTATTTT

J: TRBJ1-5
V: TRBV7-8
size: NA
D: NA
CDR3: CATGSQGNQPQHF
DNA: TGTGCCACGGGCAGTCAGGGGAATCAGCCCCAGCATTTT

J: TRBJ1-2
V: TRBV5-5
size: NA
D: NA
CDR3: CASSLAQGSYGYTF
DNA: TGTGCCAGCAGCTTGGCCCAGGGGTCTTATGGCTACACCTTC

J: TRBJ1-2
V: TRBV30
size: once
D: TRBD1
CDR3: CAWSATGVPMDYTF
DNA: TGTGCCTGGAGTGCTACAGGGGTCCCTATGGACTACACCTTC

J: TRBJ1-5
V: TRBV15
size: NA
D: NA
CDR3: CATSRGGRAYSNQPQHF
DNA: TGTGCCACCAGCAGAGGAGGCAGGGCATATAGCAATCAGCCCCAGCATTTT

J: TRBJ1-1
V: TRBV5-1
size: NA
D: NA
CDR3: CASSTLSQGNTEAFF
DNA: TGCGCCAGCAGCACCTTGTCCCAGGGGAACACTGAAGCTTTCTTT

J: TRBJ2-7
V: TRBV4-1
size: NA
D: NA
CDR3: CASSQVGGFHEQYF
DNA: TGCGCCAGCAGCCAAGTCGGAGGGTTCCACGAGCAGTACTTC

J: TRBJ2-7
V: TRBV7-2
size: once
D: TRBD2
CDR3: CASSLVGVAGGSEQYF
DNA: TGTGCCAGCAGCTTAGTGGGAGTAGCGGGGGGTAGTGAGCAGTACTTC

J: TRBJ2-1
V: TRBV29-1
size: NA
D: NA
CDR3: CSVVGTHSYNEQFF
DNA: TGCAGCGTTGTGGGGACACACTCCTACAATGAGCAGTTCTTC

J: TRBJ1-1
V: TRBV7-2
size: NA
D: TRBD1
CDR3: CASSQQGARAFF
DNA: TGTGCCAGCAGCCAACAGGGGGCGAGGGCTTTCTTT

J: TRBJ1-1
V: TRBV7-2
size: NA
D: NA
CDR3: CASQPARVRTEAFF
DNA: TGTGCCAGTCAGCCGGCCAGGGTAAGAACTGAAGCTTTCTTT

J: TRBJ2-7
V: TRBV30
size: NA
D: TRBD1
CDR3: CAWSVVDRGGYEQYF
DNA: TGTGCCTGGAGTGTCGTGGACAGGGGAGGGTACGAGCAGTACTTC

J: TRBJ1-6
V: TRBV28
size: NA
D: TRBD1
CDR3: CASSAPTTGVSPLHF
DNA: TGTGCCAGCAGTGCCCCCACAACAGGGGTTTCACCCCTCCACTTT

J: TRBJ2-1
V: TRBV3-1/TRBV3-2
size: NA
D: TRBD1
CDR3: CASSSIGQAYNEQFF
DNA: TGTGCCAGCAGCTCCATAGGACAGGCCTACAATGAGCAGTTCTTC

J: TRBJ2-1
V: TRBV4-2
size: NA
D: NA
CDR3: CASSPPGDFSYNEQFF
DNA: TGTGCCAGCAGCCCGCCGGGGGACTTCTCCTACAATGAGCAGTTCTTC

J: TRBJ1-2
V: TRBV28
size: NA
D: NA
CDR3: CASTLTSNYGYTF
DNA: TGTGCCAGCACTTTGACAAGTAACTATGGCTACACCTTC

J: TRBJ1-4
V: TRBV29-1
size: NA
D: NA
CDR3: CSVVGAREKLFF
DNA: TGCAGCGTTGTGGGGGCTCGTGAAAAACTGTTTTTT

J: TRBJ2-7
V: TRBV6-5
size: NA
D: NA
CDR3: CASSYSRTAYEQYF
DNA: TGTGCCAGCAGTTACTCGCGGACAGCCTACGAGCAGTACTTC

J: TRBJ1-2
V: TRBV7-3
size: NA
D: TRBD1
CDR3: CASSSPGQTFYGYTF
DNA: TGTGCCAGCAGCTCGCCGGGACAGACCTTTTATGGCTACACCTTC

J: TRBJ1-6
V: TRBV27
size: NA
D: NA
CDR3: CASSPTGYSPLHF
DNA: TGTGCCAGCAGTCCCACCGGGTATTCACCCCTCCACTTT

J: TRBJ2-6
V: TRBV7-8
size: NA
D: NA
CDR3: CASSLVQPTTGFDGANVLTF
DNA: TGTGCCAGCAGCTTAGTGCAACCTACCACAGGGTTTGACGGGGCCAACGTCCTGACTTTC

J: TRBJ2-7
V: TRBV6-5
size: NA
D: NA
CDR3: CASSLRGSYEQYF
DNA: TGTGCCAGCAGTCTCCGGGGCTCCTACGAGCAGTACTTC

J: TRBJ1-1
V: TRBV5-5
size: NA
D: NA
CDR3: CASSWGVNTEAFF
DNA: TGTGCCAGCAGCTGGGGGGTAAACACTGAAGCTTTCTTT

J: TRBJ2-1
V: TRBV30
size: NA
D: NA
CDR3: CAWSVGVPYNEQFF
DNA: TGTGCCTGGAGTGTAGGGGTTCCCTACAATGAGCAGTTCTTC

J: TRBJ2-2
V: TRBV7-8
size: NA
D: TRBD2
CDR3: CASLSGGGSGELFF
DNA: TGTGCCAGCCTGAGCGGGGGGGGCTCCGGGGAGCTGTTTTTT

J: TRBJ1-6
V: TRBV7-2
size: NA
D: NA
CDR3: CASSPGPGRNSPLHF
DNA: TGTGCCAGCAGCCCCGGGCCAGGGCGTAATTCACCCCTCCACTTT

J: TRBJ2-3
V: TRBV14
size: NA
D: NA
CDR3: CASSQDVPRGRTDTQYF
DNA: TGTGCCAGCAGCCAGGACGTCCCCAGGGGAAGAACAGATACGCAGTATTTT

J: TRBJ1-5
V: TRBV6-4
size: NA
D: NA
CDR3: CASSRTLSNQPQHF
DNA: TGTGCCAGCAGCCGGACATTGAGCAATCAGCCCCAGCATTTT

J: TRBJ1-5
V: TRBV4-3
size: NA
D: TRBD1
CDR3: CASSQGTGTGNQPQHF
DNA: TGCGCCAGCAGCCAAGGGACAGGGACTGGGAATCAGCCCCAGCATTTT

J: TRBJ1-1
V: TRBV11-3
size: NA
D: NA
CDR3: CASSPGGMNTEAFF
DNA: TGTGCCAGCAGCCCGGGGGGGATGAACACTGAGGCTTTCTTT

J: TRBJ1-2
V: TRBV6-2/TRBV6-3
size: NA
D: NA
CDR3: CASSPGLYGYTF
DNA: TGTGCCAGCAGTCCCGGACTTTATGGCTACACCTTC

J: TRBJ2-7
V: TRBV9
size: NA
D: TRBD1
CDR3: CASSAAGTGGFEQYF
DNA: TGTGCCAGCAGCGCGGCCGGGACAGGGGGTTTCGAGCAGTACTTC

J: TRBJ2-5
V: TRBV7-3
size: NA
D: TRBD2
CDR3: CASSLGGLAGETQYF
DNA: TGTGCCAGCAGCTTGGGGGGACTAGCGGGAGAGACCCAGTACTTC

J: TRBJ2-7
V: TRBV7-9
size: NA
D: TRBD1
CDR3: CASSQGTGGTYEQYF
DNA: TGTGCCAGCAGCCAGGGGACAGGGGGCACCTACGAGCAGTACTTC

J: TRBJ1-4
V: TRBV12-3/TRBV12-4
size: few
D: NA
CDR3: CASRLTKTEKLFF
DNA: TGTGCCAGCAGGTTGACAAAAACGGAAAAACTGTTTTTT

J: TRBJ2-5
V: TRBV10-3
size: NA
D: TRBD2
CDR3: CAISSHPGLEDSAGVSGETQYF
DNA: TGTGCCATCAGTTCACACCCAGGCCTCGAGGATAGCGCGGGGGTTAGTGGGGAGACCCAGTACTTC

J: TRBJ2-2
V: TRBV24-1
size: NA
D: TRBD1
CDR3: CATSDAPGQGSSGELFF
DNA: TGTGCCACCAGTGATGCCCCGGGACAGGGGTCTTCCGGGGAGCTGTTTTTT

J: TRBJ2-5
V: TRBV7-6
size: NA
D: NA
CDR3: CASSIYLAPLGYQETQYF
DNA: TGTGCCAGCAGCATATACCTAGCCCCTCTGGGGTACCAAGAGACCCAGTACTTC

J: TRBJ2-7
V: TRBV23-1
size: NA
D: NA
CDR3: CASSQPAGEQYF
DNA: TGCGCCAGCAGTCAACCCGCGGGGGAGCAGTACTTC

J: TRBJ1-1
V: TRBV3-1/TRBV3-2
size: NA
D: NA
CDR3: CASSHNRKNTEAFF
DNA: TGTGCCAGCAGCCACAACAGAAAGAACACTGAAGCTTTCTTT

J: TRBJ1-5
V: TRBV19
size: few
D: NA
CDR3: CASKPRGNQPQHF
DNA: TGTGCCAGTAAACCTCGGGGCAATCAGCCCCAGCATTTT

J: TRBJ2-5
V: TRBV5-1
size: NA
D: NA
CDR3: CASSLARLGGEETQYF
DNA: TGCGCCAGCAGCTTGGCAAGGCTAGGGGGGGAAGAGACCCAGTACTTC

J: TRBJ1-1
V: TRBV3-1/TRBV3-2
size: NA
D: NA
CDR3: CASSQGWQGNTEAFF
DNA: TGTGCCAGCAGCCAGGGGTGGCAGGGAAACACTGAAGCTTTCTTT

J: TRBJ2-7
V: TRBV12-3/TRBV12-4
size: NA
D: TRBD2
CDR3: CASSGGNEQYF
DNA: TGTGCCAGCAGCGGGGGGAACGAGCAGTACTTC

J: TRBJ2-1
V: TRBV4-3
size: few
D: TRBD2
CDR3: CASSQYSGGANNEQFF
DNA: TGCGCCAGCAGCCAATACAGCGGGGGGGCCAACAATGAGCAGTTCTTC

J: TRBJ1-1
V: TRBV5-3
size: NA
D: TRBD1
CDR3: CARSLGTGCKNTEAFF
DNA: TGTGCCAGAAGCCTAGGGACAGGGTGCAAGAACACTGAAGCTTTCTTT

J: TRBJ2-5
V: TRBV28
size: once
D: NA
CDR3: CASRPDQGHLGETQYF
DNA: TGTGCCAGCAGACCCGACCAGGGTCACCTAGGGGAGACCCAGTACTTC

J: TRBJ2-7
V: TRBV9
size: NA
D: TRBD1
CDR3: CASTPRDRAYEQYF
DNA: TGTGCCAGCACCCCAAGGGACAGGGCCTACGAGCAGTACTTC